This TCR beta chain was identified during a study of shared clonotypes between healthy human individuals. V shed 2 bases and J 0 bases; nucleotides not matched to a gene: 2. This CDR3 has 16 residues. Germline V gene data show CDR1 as GTSNPN and CDR2 as SVGIG (reference sequence). Donors were healthy HIV-negative adults without recently reported acute infections or vaccinations. The donor cohort consisted entirely of Caucasian adults residing in Nashville, Tennessee. At a deep level, the assay was run. Assay: immunoSEQ multiplex PCR; the TCRdb copy retains only in-frame clones and omits some. This sample carries some 900,000 clones, 60% to 85% of them seen once, and the ten largest clones take approximately 1.5%.

Sequenced sample: memory CD4+ T cells sorted from blood. Subset reported: CD45RA-negative fraction. This receptor was obtained from a young man in good health. The chain couples TRBV30 to TRBJ1-6, with 9 bases identical to TRBD1. CDR3 DNA sequence: TGTGCCTGGAGTCTGACAGGGGGCTCCTATAATTCACCCCTCCACTTT. Amino acids: CAWSLTGGSYNSPLHF.